These 13 T cell receptor beta chains originate from one sample sequenced in a study of regulatory T cells in long-lasting Graves disease. As to time point: newly diagnosed GD, antithyroid drugs for less than 3 months. The authors made the TCR library using RNA they extracted from PBMCs. Researchers made TCR beta libraries by using iRepertoire HTBI primers and running Arm-PCR on CDR3 regions. MiXCR, run by TCRdb on the multiplex PCR reads, gives a single entry per CDR3 protein. The table has about 540,000 distinct CDR3 sequences, about 14% seen once. A further study also used this sample, focusing on T cells in Graves' hyperthyroidism and ophthalmopathy.

The source material was peripheral blood mononuclear cells (PBMCs), sampled at new diagnosis, from a patient treated with antithyroid drugs. The receptor set was obtained from a man aged 25 to 40 with Graves disease.

This clonotype was seen repeatedly, ten times or more. V and J are TRBV28 and TRBJ2-7; D unclear. Germline CDR1 MDHEN, CDR2 SYDVKM. The CDR3 sequence is 14 residues long. Between the trimmed V and J ends, which lost 2 bases and 3 bases, there was a span of 11 bases. The chain's CDR3 is CASSLPETSYEQYF. The CDR3 nucleotides read TGTGCCAGCAGTTTACCGGAGACCAGCTACGAGCAGTACTTC.

This clonotype was seen many times. A junction end diverges from the germline sequence, so it may reflect a read error. The rearrangement links TRBV9 to TRBJ1-3; 9 bases map to TRBD1. The CDR3 is made up of 13 amino acids. Germline V CDR1 and CDR2: SGDLS, YYNGEE. This CDR3 reads CASSPDRGSTIYF. The CDR3 nucleotides read TGTGCCAGCAGCCCGGACAGGGGAAGCACCATATATTTT.

The J gene is TRBJ2-3, the V gene TRBV19; D tentatively fits TRBD1 or TRBD2 (5 bases each). The CDR3 has 14 amino acids. V lost 7 bases and J lost 6, with 17 bases in between. CDR1 is LNHDA, CDR2 SQIVND, per germline (reference sequence). The DNA of the CDR3 is TGTGCCAGTACCGAGAGGGGCCTAGGGGATACGCAGTATTTT. Its translation: CASTERGLGDTQYF. Full variable domain (outside the CDR3, taken from reference TRBV19 and TRBJ2-3): DGGITQSPKYLFRKEGQNVTLSCEQNLNHDAMYWYRQDPGQGLRLIYYSQIVNDFQKGDIAEGYSVSREKKESFPLTVTSAQKNPTAFYLCASTERGLGDTQYFGPGTRLTVL.

At least ten counts were recorded for this clonotype. This chain uses TRBV10-3 with TRBJ1-2, with D maybe TRBD1 (5 bases). Trimming removed 3 bases at V and 4 bases at J, with 12 bases between. Germline-derived CDR1 and CDR2 are ENHRY and SYGVKD. CDR3 length equals 14 residues. The CDR3 DNA is TGTGCCATCAGTGAAACCAGGGTGGGCTATGGCTACACCTTC. Its protein is CAISETRVGYGYTF.

On this clonotype: This may arise from a read error, as a much more abundant clone is one base away. The chain carries TRBV10-3 and TRBJ2-7; D is undetermined. In germline, CDR1 is ENHRY, CDR2 SYGVKD. V lost 10 bases, J lost 6 bases, and 16 bases lay in between. The CDR3 spans 12 residues. The CDR3 DNA reads TGTGCCACCCTGGACCAATCGGGCGAGCAGTACTTC. It translates to CATLDQSGEQYF.

This clonotype appeared many times. The chain has TRBV29-1 and TRBJ2-5; possibly TRBD2 for D (6 bases). Germline V CDR1 and CDR2: SQVTM, ANQGSEA. V was trimmed by 7 bases and J by 5 bases, leaving 17 bases between them. This CDR3 spans 13 amino acids. CDR3 bases: TGCAGCGCCACCGCTTTAGGAGGGGAGACCCAGTACTTC. This translates into CSATALGGETQYF.

Remarks on this clonotype: A much larger clone is a single base away; this may be a read error. The V and J genes are TRBV12-3 or TRBV12-4 and TRBJ2-6, with no clear D. The CDR3 consists of 16 residues. V lost 7 bases and J 4 bases, leaving 17 bases between the germline ends. CDR3 nucleotide sequence: TGTGCCAGCACCTTCCCCGAAACGGCCGGGGCCAACGTCCTGACTTTC. Amino acid sequence: CASTFPETAGANVLTF.

This clonotype was counted ten times or more. The V and J genes are TRBV11-2 and TRBJ2-7; D is undetermined. The length of the CDR3 is 13 residues. Germline V gene sequence: CDR1 SGHAT, CDR2 FQNNGV. Trimming took 3 bases from V and 2 from J, leaving 8 bases between them. In DNA, the CDR3 is TGTGCCAGCAGCTTCATCGTGGCCTACGAGCAGTACTTC. This encodes CASSFIVAYEQYF.

This clonotype has at least ten counts. The rearrangement uses TRBV2 and TRBJ1-6; D remains unclear. From germline, CDR1 is SNHLY and CDR2 FYNNEI. This CDR3 has 10 residues. V lost 2 bases and J lost 17, with 7 bases in between. For the CDR3, the DNA is TGTGCCAGCAGTGAACTGGCTATCCACTTT. Translated: CASSELAIHF.

This clonotype was detected ten times or more. The rearrangement joins TRBV29-1 to TRBJ2-3; 9 bases map to TRBD1. The CDR3 covers 16 residues. With V trimmed by 4 bases and J by 6 bases, 14 bases remained unmatched. CDR1 and CDR2 (germline): SQVTM, ANQGSEA. CDR3 DNA: TGCAGCGTTGTGGGGCTCCGGGACAGGGATATGGATACGCAGTATTTT. Its protein product is CSVVGLRDRDMDTQYF.

A word on this clonotype: Just one base apart from a much larger clone, this may be a read error. The chain joins TRBV5-5 to TRBJ2-1; the match to TRBD2 covers 7 bases. CDR1 and CDR2 (germline): SGHKS, YYEKEE (reference sequence). The CDR3 length is 16 residues. Written as DNA, the CDR3 is TGTGCCAGCAGCCTCGAGGGAGGGGTGTTCTACAGTGAGCAGTTCTTC. Translating it yields CASSLEGGVFYSEQFF.

This clonotype has ten or more counts. The rearrangement joins TRBV27 to TRBJ1-2; TRBD1 agrees at 8 bases. This CDR3 contains 16 residues. The trim removed 5 bases at V and 7 bases at J, leaving 15 bases unmatched. Germline-derived CDR1 and CDR2 are MNHEY and SMNVEV (reference sequence). This chain's CDR3 is CASSGVGTGLYGGYTF. Here the CDR3 DNA reads TGTGCCAGCAGTGGGGTCGGGACAGGTTTATATGGTGGCTACACCTTC.

As for this clonotype: Here the CDR3 omits its conserved ending phenylalanine or tryptophan, so a read error is the likely source. The V and J genes are TRBV18 and TRBJ1-3; D remains ambiguous. V was shortened by 2 bases and J by 0 bases, with 2 bases between the two germline ends. The CDR3 sequence is 13 residues long. Germline values: CDR1 KGHSH, CDR2 LQKENI. CDR3 bases: TGTGCCAGCTCACCAGACTCTGGAAACACCATATATCTT. It is translated as CASSPDSGNTIYL.